This entry concerns a single T cell receptor beta chain. The data are from a study of cytomegalovirus exposure and HLA in healthy donors. A multiplex PCR was run with 60 Vbeta primers and 13 Jbeta primers. The repertoire was sequenced with immunoSEQ multiplex PCR; TCRdb's copy has only in-frame clones and lacks some. The listing records 150,000 to 200,000 clones. The CDR3 runs to 15 residues. Germline lookup yields CDR1 WNHNN and CDR2 SYGVQD (reference sequence). Trimming removed 2 bases from V and 4 bases from J; junction bases left unmatched: 5. This chain links TRBV10-1 with TRBJ2-1; TRBD2 matches 7 bases. Input material: PBMCs. This receptor was identified in a woman in her sixties or seventies in good health and CMV-seronegative. CDR3 loop: CASSEGGESYNEQFF. The DNA for the CDR3 is TGCGCCAGCAGTGAGGGGGGGGAGTCGTACAATGAGCAGTTCTTC.